The 26 T cell receptor beta chains reported below all come from one sample, sequenced in a study of T-cell memory formation after mild COVID-19. Via MiXCR, TCRdb re-called the 5' RACE reads, giving one row per CDR3 protein. The profile shows roughly 130,000 distinct CDR3 sequences, approximately 5.9% of them singletons. Sample: PBMCs or a T cell subset sorted from them (not recorded which). These receptors were obtained from an adult woman who had mild COVID-19 (a few samples of this study predate the infection). Cell type and time point are not known.

Only a few counts were recorded for this clonotype. The rearrangement uses TRBV18 and TRBJ1-2; 9 bases fit TRBD1. The germline V gene encodes CDR1 KGHSH and CDR2 LQKENI. With V trimmed by 6 bases and J by 5 bases, 16 bases remained unmatched. There are 17 residues in the CDR3. CDR3 DNA sequence: TGTGCCAGCTCGCAGAGTCCCGGGACAGGGAAAGAATATGGCTACACCTTC. This translates into CASSQSPGTGKEYGYTF.

This clonotype appeared a few times. The chain uses TRBV15 and TRBJ2-5; 8 bases line up with TRBD2. V lost 5 bases, J lost 6 bases, and 11 bases stayed unmatched. Germline-derived CDR1 and CDR2 are LNHNV and YYDKDF (reference sequence). The CDR3 consists of 15 residues. As DNA, the CDR3 is TGTGCCACCAGCCCACCCGGGAGGGGAGGAAAGACCCAGTACTTC. It yields the protein CATSPPGRGGKTQYF.

This clonotype has ten or more counts. The chain combines TRBV30 with TRBJ2-1; TRBD2 agrees at 11 bases. Germline loops: CDR1 GTSNPN, CDR2 SVGIG (reference sequence). The CDR3 has 13 amino acids. The V and J ends lost 8 bases and 10 bases, in that order; junction bases with no gene match: 10. CDR3 protein: CAVLLAGDDEQFF. CDR3 nucleotides: TGTGCCGTTCTACTAGCGGGAGATGACGAGCAGTTCTTC.

This clonotype was picked up a small number of times. The chain couples TRBV29-1 to TRBJ2-4, with D possibly being TRBD1 (6 bases). The V and J ends lost 6 bases and 2 bases respectively, with 17 bases between them. The CDR3 is 15 amino acids. CDR1 is SQVTM and CDR2 is ANQGSEA in the germline V gene. The CDR3 spells CSVKGTPITKNIQYF. The CDR3 DNA reads as TGCAGCGTGAAAGGGACACCAATTACCAAAAACATTCAGTACTTC.

In its sample, this clonotype was seen a few times. The chain is built from TRBV4-2 and TRBJ2-3; perhaps TRBD2 as D (5 bases). The CDR3 is 15 amino acids. Germline CDR1 is LGHNA and CDR2 is YNFKEQ. The ends were cut back, 2 bases at V and 1 base at J, with 10 bases in the middle. CDR3 DNA sequence: TGTGCCAGCAGCCAAAGCGGCTATCGCACAGATACGCAGTATTTT. Its protein product is CASSQSGYRTDTQYF.

V gene TRBV30 combines with J gene TRBJ2-1; D gene ambiguous. The germline V gene has CDR1 GTSNPN and CDR2 SVGIG (reference sequence). The CDR3 extends over 12 amino acids. Between the trimmed V and J ends, which lost 0 bases and 7 bases, there was a span of 7 bases. CDR3: CAWSVLENEQFF. The CDR3 nucleotides are TGTGCCTGGAGTGTACTTGAGAATGAGCAGTTCTTC. Drawing the rest from reference TRBV30 and TRBJ2-1, the complete variable domain is SQTIHQWPATLVQPVGSPLSLECTVEGTSNPNLYWYRQAAGRGLQLLFYSVGIGQISSEVPQNLSASRPQDRQFILSSKKLLLSDSGFYLCAWSVLENEQFFGPGTRLTVL.

This clonotype appeared many times. The CDR3 nucleotides read TGCGCCAGCAGCTTGGCCTACGGTAATTCACCCCTCCACTTT. Translation: CASSLAYGNSPLHF. The chain employs TRBV5-1 and TRBJ1-6; D is ambiguous. The CDR3 is 14 amino acids. V shed 0 bases and J shed 6 bases, with 7 bases lying between them. The germline V gene encodes CDR1 SGHRS and CDR2 YFSETQ.

The chain couples TRBV6-2 or TRBV6-3 to TRBJ2-5; 7 nucleotides agree with TRBD1. Germline V gene lookup returns CDR1 MNHEY and CDR2 SVGEGT. The CDR3 is made up of 14 amino acids. Trimming at V came to 5 bases and at J to 7 bases, leaving 10 bases not matched to a gene. The CDR3 reads CASSTDRDKRTQYF. In nucleotides, the CDR3 is TGTGCCAGCAGTACCGACAGGGACAAGAGGACCCAGTACTTC.

V and J are TRBV4-2 and TRBJ1-5; TRBD1 might be the D (6 bases). The V gene lost 0 bases and the J gene lost 0 bases, with 12 bases spanning the gap. There are 17 residues in the CDR3. CDR1 and CDR2 from the germline V gene are LGHNA and YNFKEQ. DNA for the CDR3: TGTGCCAGCAGCCAAGATGGAGCAGGGGATAGCAATCAGCCCCAGCATTTT. Its protein is CASSQDGAGDSNQPQHF.

The table lists this clonotype with a few counts. The chain employs TRBV30 and TRBJ2-3; possible D gene TRBD1, 6 bases. Trimming cost V 0 bases and J 2 bases, with 21 bases left between them. This CDR3 spans 18 amino acids. Germline V lookup: CDR1 GTSNPN, CDR2 SVGIG (reference sequence). CDR3 DNA sequence: TGTGCCTGGAGTGTACTTCGGCCGACAGGAAGTGCCACAGATACGCAGTATTTT. Translated: CAWSVLRPTGSATDTQYF.

In this sample, this clonotype turned up once. The chain couples TRBV5-1 to TRBJ1-1; a weak D match, TRBD1 (6 bases). CDR1 SGHRS and CDR2 YFSETQ come from the germline V gene. The V gene lost 0 bases and the J gene lost 3 bases, with 21 bases spanning the gap. The CDR3 covers 18 residues. The CDR3 spells CASSLANRAEWGDTEAFF. CDR3 DNA sequence: TGCGCCAGCAGCTTGGCCAACAGGGCCGAGTGGGGAGACACTGAAGCTTTCTTT.

This clonotype appeared many times. V usage is TRBV24-1 and J usage is TRBJ2-7; D may be TRBD1 (6 bases). V was clipped by 4 bases and J by 0 bases, with 15 bases between them. This CDR3 spans 16 amino acids. Germline values: CDR1 KGHDR, CDR2 SFDVKD. As DNA, the CDR3 is TGTGCCACCAGTGACCCCGGGCAGGGGAACTCCTACGAGCAGTACTTC. It yields the protein CATSDPGQGNSYEQYF.

This clonotype came up many times. J is TRBJ2-4 and V is TRBV5-1; 9 nucleotides align to TRBD1. The CDR3 has 18 residues. The trim removed 4 bases at V and 8 bases at J, leaving 19 bases unmatched. The V gene's germline CDR1 is SGHRS and CDR2 YFSETQ. DNA for the CDR3: TGCGCCAGCAGCCTCGAGAGGTGGGACAGGGCGGGAAGTGACATTCAGTACTTC. Amino acids: CASSLERWDRAGSDIQYF.

The rearrangement links TRBV15 to TRBJ1-2; D is undetermined. CDR1 LNHNV and CDR2 YYDKDF come from the germline V gene (reference sequence). The CDR3 covers 13 residues. Trimming removed 8 bases at V and 1 base at J, with 11 bases between. This CDR3 reads CATQPPNNYGYTF. The CDR3 bases are TGTGCCACCCAGCCCCCGAATAACTATGGCTACACCTTC.

The sample holds many counts of this clonotype. J is TRBJ2-3 and V is TRBV9, with D possibly TRBD2 on 6 matching bases. V lost 7 bases and J lost 2, with 11 bases in between. The germline V gene has CDR1 SGDLS and CDR2 YYNGEE. The CDR3 covers 13 residues. CDR3 sequence: CASSLANTDTQYF. The CDR3 DNA reads TGTGCCAGCTCGCTAGCGAACACAGATACGCAGTATTTT.

In this sample, this clonotype turned up a few times. The rearrangement uses TRBV7-2 and TRBJ1-1, with D hard to call. From germline, CDR1 is SGHTA and CDR2 FQGNSA. V gave up 1 base and J gave up 7 bases, with 4 bases separating them. The CDR3 contains 11 residues. CDR3 bases: TGTGCCAGCAGCTTAGACGTTGAAGCTTTCTTT. It yields the protein CASSLDVEAFF.

The count of this clonotype is one. This chain joins TRBV9 and TRBJ2-3; D not certain. CDR1 is SGDLS and CDR2 is YYNGEE in the germline V gene. Trimming removed 0 bases at V and 1 base at J, with 12 bases between. The CDR3 runs 16 residues. The CDR3 nucleotides are TGTGCCAGCAGCGTAGAGCCCACCTGGGGCACAGATACGCAGTATTTT. Translated: CASSVEPTWGTDTQYF.

This clonotype was found a few times. V gene TRBV6-1 combines with J gene TRBJ2-7; D not resolved. Trimming pared 7 bases from V and 1 base from J, leaving 20 bases between. The CDR3 loop spans 16 amino acids. Germline V lookup: CDR1 MNHNS, CDR2 SASEGT. As DNA, the CDR3 is TGTGCCAGCAACGATTTTAGTGGTATACTGTCCTACGAGCAGTACTTC. Translated, it gives CASNDFSGILSYEQYF.

Ten or more counts support this clonotype. The V and J genes are TRBV12-3 or TRBV12-4 and TRBJ1-1; TRBD1 matches at 7 bases. This CDR3 comprises 15 residues. V dropped 2 bases and J dropped 1; count of bases not matched to a gene: 4. This CDR3 reads CASSLRQGGNTEAFF. For the CDR3, the DNA is TGTGCCAGCAGTTTACGGCAGGGGGGGAACACTGAAGCTTTCTTT.

The gene calls are TRBV24-1 and TRBJ2-3; D is unresolved. CDR1 and CDR2 from the germline V gene are KGHDR and SFDVKD. This CDR3 is 13 amino acids long. V lost 7 bases and J lost 6, with 13 bases in between. The CDR3 loop reads CATSRPMVDTQYF. The CDR3 DNA sequence: TGTGCCACCAGCCGCCCTATGGTGGATACGCAGTATTTT.

Only a few counts were recorded for this clonotype. This chain uses TRBV6-5 with TRBJ1-1; TRBD1 agrees at 8 bases. From germline, CDR1 is MNHEY and CDR2 SVGAGI. The ends lost 4 bases at V and 4 bases at J; junction bases unmatched: 5. This CDR3 is 14 amino acids long. The CDR3 DNA follows: TGTGCCAGCAGTTCCCCGGGACAGGCCACTGAAGCTTTCTTT. As protein: CASSSPGQATEAFF.

The table lists this clonotype with a few counts. This chain connects TRBV5-6 to TRBJ2-5; 11 bases fit TRBD2. The germline V gene encodes CDR1 SGHDT and CDR2 YYEEEE. CDR3 length equals 15 residues. Trimming removed 3 bases from V and 2 bases from J; junction bases left unmatched: 3. CDR3 in DNA: TGTGCCAGCAGCTACCGACTAGCGGGACAAGAGACCCAGTACTTC. This sequence encodes CASSYRLAGQETQYF.

A few counts support this clonotype. This sequence joins TRBV7-3 and TRBJ2-1, with D unclear. Germline CDR1 reads SGHTA; CDR2 reads FQGTGA. Trimming removed 5 bases at V and 5 bases at J, with 13 bases between. The CDR3 is 14 residues long. CDR3 protein: CASSPQSLNNEQFF. CDR3 in DNA: TGTGCCAGCAGCCCCCAGAGTCTCAACAATGAGCAGTTCTTC.

In the case of this clonotype: This clone may be a read error of a much larger clone one base away. This rearrangement joins TRBV24-1 to TRBJ1-2; a possible D gene is TRBD1 (6 bases). This CDR3 has 13 amino acids. Looked up from germline, CDR1 is KGHDR and CDR2 is SFDVKD. CDR3 residues: CVTSDLPRGGYTF. CDR3 DNA: TGTGTCACCAGTGATTTGCCCAGGGGTGGCTACACCTTC.

The rearrangement links TRBV19 to TRBJ1-5; 9 bases match TRBD1. Germline CDR1 LNHDA, CDR2 SQIVND (reference sequence). V trimming: 8 bases; J trimming: 6 bases; junction bases outside the gene matches: 5. CDR3 length: 13 amino acids. The CDR3 reads CASGETGGQPQHF. The CDR3 DNA reads as TGTGCCAGTGGGGAGACAGGGGGTCAGCCCCAGCATTTT.

This clonotype was seen only a few times. V gene TRBV11-2 combines with J gene TRBJ2-5; tentative D call: TRBD1 (7 bases). CDR3 length equals 15 residues. The ends were cut back, 3 bases at V and 2 bases at J, with 13 bases in the middle. CDR1 is SGHAT, CDR2 FQNNGV, per germline. The CDR3 reads CASSFPRGRQETQYF. CDR3 DNA sequence: TGTGCCAGCAGCTTCCCCAGGGGGAGGCAAGAGACCCAGTACTTC.